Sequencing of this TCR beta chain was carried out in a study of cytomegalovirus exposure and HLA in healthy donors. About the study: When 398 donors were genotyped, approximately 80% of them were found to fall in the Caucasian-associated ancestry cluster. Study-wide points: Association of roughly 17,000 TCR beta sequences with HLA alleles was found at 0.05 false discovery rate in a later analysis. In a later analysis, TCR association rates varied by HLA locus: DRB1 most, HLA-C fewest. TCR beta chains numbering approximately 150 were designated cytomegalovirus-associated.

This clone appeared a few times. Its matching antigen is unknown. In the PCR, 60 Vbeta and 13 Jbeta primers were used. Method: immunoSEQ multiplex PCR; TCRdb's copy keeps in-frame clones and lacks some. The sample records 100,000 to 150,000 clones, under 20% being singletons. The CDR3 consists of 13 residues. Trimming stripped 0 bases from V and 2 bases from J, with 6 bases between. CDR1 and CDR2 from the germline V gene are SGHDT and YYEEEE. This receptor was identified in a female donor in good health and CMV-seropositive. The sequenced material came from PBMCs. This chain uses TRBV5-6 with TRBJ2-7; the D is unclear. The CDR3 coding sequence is TGTGCCAGCAGCTTGGACACCCCCTACGAGCAGTACTTC. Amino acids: CASSLDTPYEQYF.